This TCR beta chain originates from a study of blood T cells in healthy people across ages. In regard to this clonotype: What it recognizes is unknown.

The study, taken as a whole, reports: Age brought a roughly linear fall in TCR beta diversity measured per million T cells.

Through a sample-barcoded 5' primer and a J-beta primer mix, a second PCR was run for 7 to 11 cycles. Via MiXCR, TCRdb re-called the 5' RACE reads, giving one row per CDR3 protein. The sample has around 800,000 distinct CDR3 sequences, about 53% seen once. The sample taken for sequencing was blood. The origin of this receptor is a man aged 80 or over in good health.

This CDR3 is CASSDGRLRGARNTEAFF. In nucleotides, the CDR3 is TGTGCCAGCAGTGACGGCAGGCTGAGAGGGGCGCGAAACACTGAAGCTTTCTTT. The rearrangement uses TRBV6-1 and TRBJ1-1; D possibly corresponds to TRBD1 (5 bases). CDR1 is MNHNS and CDR2 is SASEGT in the germline V gene. V was cut by 3 bases and J by 2 bases, with 22 bases left in between. The CDR3 has 18 residues.